These 9 T cell receptor beta chains originate from one sample sequenced in a study of blood T cell repertoires in COVID-19. Sequenced by immunoSEQ multiplex PCR; TCRdb stores in-frame clones only, minus some. The sample lists about 280,000 clones, around 90% occurring once. Sequencing was carried out using PBMCs or T cells enriched from blood (not recorded which). Receptors were obtained from a woman between 18 and 29 years old with acute COVID-19.

The V call is TRBV18, the J call TRBJ2-1; 8 bases map to TRBD2. The CDR3 runs 15 residues. J gave up 7 bases and V 2 bases, and 7 bases lay outside the gene matches. CDR1 is KGHSH, CDR2 LQKENI, per germline. In nucleotides, the CDR3 is TGTGCCAGCTCACCAGAAGCGGGAGTTAGAAATGAGCAGTTCTTC. As protein: CASSPEAGVRNEQFF.

The chain couples TRBV7-3 to TRBJ2-4, with TRBD2 identical over 9 bases. The germline CDR1 and CDR2 sequences are SGHTA and FQGTGA. The CDR3 contains 21 residues. V shed 3 bases, J shed 0 bases, and the junction held 18 bases outside the gene matches. The CDR3 loop reads CASSFSGSLGGELLAKNIQYF. In DNA form, the CDR3 reads TGTGCCAGCAGCTTTAGCGGGAGCCTTGGAGGTGAATTACTAGCCAAAAACATTCAGTACTTC.

This chain connects TRBV10-1 to TRBJ2-1; D is unclear. This CDR3 has 13 amino acids. CDR1 is WNHNN, CDR2 SYGVQD, per germline (reference sequence). V shed 6 bases and J shed 7 bases, with 13 bases lying between them. The CDR3 reads CASSFSIGNEQFF. The CDR3 nucleotides read TGCGCCAGCAGCTTCTCCATCGGGAATGAGCAGTTCTTC.

V is TRBV6-5 and J is TRBJ2-7, with TRBD2 matching over 10 bases. Unmatched junction bases numbered 7, after V lost 5 bases and J lost 6 bases. CDR1 is MNHEY, CDR2 SVGAGI, per germline. This CDR3 region has 14 residues. In DNA, the CDR3 is TGTGCCAGCAGTCCCGGGACTAGCGACCCCGAGCAGTACTTC. Its translation: CASSPGTSDPEQYF.

The chain couples TRBV11-2 to TRBJ2-7; D call uncertain. The V gene's germline CDR1 is SGHAT and CDR2 FQNNGV. The CDR3 covers 16 residues. V was cut by 0 bases and J by 0 bases, with 12 bases left in between. The CDR3 nucleotides are TGTGCCAGCAGCTTAGAAAGCTCGCCAAGCTCCTACGAGCAGTACTTC. It codes for CASSLESSPSSYEQYF.

This clone was observed a handful of times. V is TRBV5-5 and J is TRBJ1-4, with D tentatively TRBD1 (5 bases). This CDR3 has 15 amino acids. The germline V gene encodes CDR1 SGHKS and CDR2 YYEKEE (reference sequence). Trimming shortened V by 1 base and J by 4 bases, and 11 bases separated the two germline ends. The CDR3 loop is CASSLTGAFNEKLFF. CDR3 in DNA: TGTGCCAGCAGCTTGACAGGAGCCTTTAATGAAAAACTGTTTTTT.

This clone was detected only a few times. The chain employs TRBV27 and TRBJ1-6; 8 bases map to TRBD1. The CDR3 is 18 residues long. Germline V gene data show CDR1 as MNHEY and CDR2 as SMNVEV (reference sequence). The ends lost 5 bases at V and 5 bases at J; junction bases unmatched: 14. DNA of the CDR3: TGTGCCAGCAGTGCCGACAGGGGCGACTGGTACAATAATTCACCCCTCCACTTT. Translated: CASSADRGDWYNNSPLHF.

The chain recombines TRBV29-1 with TRBJ1-1; no reliable D call. V was pared by 3 bases and J by 2 bases, with 7 bases between. The CDR3 is 12 amino acids. Germline V gene data show CDR1 as SQVTM and CDR2 as ANQGSEA. CDR3 sequence reads: CSVEASNTEAFF. The CDR3, as DNA: TGCAGCGTTGAGGCCTCAAACACTGAAGCTTTCTTT.

The V and J genes are TRBV5-8 and TRBJ2-1; tentative D call: TRBD2 (6 bases). The CDR3 length is 15 residues. V shed 0 bases and J shed 1 base, with 8 bases lying between them. Germline V gene sequence: CDR1 SGHTS, CDR2 YDEGEE. The CDR3 DNA sequence: TGTGCCAGCAGCTTGGGTGGGAGGTCCTACAATGAGCAGTTCTTC. It is translated as CASSLGGRSYNEQFF. The whole variable domain, remainder taken from reference TRBV5-8 and TRBJ2-1, is EAGVTQSPTHLIKTRGQQATLRCSPISGHTSVYWYQQALGLGLQFLLWYDEGEERNRGNFPPRFSGRQFPNYSSELNVNALELEDSALYLCASSLGGRSYNEQFFGPGTRLTVL.